This TCR beta chain was sequenced during a study of T cells in Graves' hyperthyroidism and ophthalmopathy. This clonotype was found a few times. Germline loops: CDR1 MNHEY, CDR2 SVGEGT. V lost 6 bases to trimming and J lost 5 bases, with 14 bases between them. This CDR3 has 13 residues. TCR beta CDR3 sequences were amplified from RNA transcripts. TCR CDR3 regions were first amplified by RT-PCR with HTBI primers. TCRdb used MiXCR to reprocess the multiplex PCR reads, holding one entry per CDR3 protein. Of a few hundred thousand distinct CDR3 sequences in the sample, about 14% were seen once. The specimen sequenced was blood. This clonotype was obtained from a woman in her forties with Graves' hyperthyroidism. The gene calls are TRBV6-2 or TRBV6-3 and TRBJ2-7; D gene ambiguous. CDR3 sequence: CASSPDISHEQYF. The CDR3 DNA reads as TGTGCCAGCAGCCCCGACATTTCCCACGAGCAGTACTTC.